This T cell receptor (beta chain) originates from a study of blood T cell repertoires in COVID-19. In the study overall: Donors in the United States, Italy and Spain gave samples during acute or convalescent COVID-19. Nucleic acid was either cDNA or gDNA, and it came from T cells, B-cell-depleted T cells, or PBMCs.

Researchers sorted participants into cohorts using their self-reported clinical history. This CDR3 is 16 amino acids long. Germline V gene lookup returns CDR1 PRHDT and CDR2 FYEKMQ (reference sequence). The ends lost 3 bases at V and 4 bases at J; junction bases unmatched: 10. Profiling relied on immunoSEQ multiplex PCR, and the TCRdb table lists in-frame clones only, not all of them. This table holds over 55,000 clones, approximately 80% found once. This rearrangement joins TRBV13 to TRBJ2-7, with 9 bases fitting TRBD1. The TCR comes from a woman aged 40-49 years with acute COVID-19. Sequenced material: PBMCs or T cells enriched from blood (not recorded which). The CDR3 here is CASSFIGQGRTYEQYF. For the CDR3, the DNA is TGTGCCAGCAGCTTTATCGGACAGGGGCGGACTTACGAGCAGTACTTC.